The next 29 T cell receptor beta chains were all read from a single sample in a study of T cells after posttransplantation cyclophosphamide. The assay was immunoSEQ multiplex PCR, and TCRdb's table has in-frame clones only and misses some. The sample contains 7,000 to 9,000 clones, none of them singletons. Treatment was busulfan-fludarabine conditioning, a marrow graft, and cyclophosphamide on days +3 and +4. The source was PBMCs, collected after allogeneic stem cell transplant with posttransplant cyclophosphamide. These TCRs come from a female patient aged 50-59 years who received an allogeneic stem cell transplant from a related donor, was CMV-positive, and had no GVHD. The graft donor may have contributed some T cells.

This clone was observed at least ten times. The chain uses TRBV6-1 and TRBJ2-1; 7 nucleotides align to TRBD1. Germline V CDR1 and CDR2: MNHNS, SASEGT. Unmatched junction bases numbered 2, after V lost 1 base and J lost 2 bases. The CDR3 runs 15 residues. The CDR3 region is CASSEGQGTYNEQFF. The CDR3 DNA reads TGTGCCAGCAGTGAAGGACAGGGAACCTACAATGAGCAGTTCTTC.

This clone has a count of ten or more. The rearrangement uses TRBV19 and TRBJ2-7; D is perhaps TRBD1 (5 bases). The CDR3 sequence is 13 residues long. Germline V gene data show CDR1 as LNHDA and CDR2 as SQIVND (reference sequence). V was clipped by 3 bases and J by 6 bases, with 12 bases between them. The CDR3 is CASSMADTREQYF. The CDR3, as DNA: TGTGCCAGTAGTATGGCGGACACGCGCGAGCAGTACTTC.

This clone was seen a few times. CDR3 sequence reads: CASSVRVPSTDTQYF. CDR3 nucleotides: TGTGCCAGCAGTGTCCGGGTCCCCAGCACAGATACGCAGTATTTT. V and J are TRBV25-1 and TRBJ2-3; unclear D gene. In germline, CDR1 is MGHDK, CDR2 SYGVNS. V shed 4 bases and J shed 0 bases, with 11 bases lying between them. The CDR3 totals 15 residues.

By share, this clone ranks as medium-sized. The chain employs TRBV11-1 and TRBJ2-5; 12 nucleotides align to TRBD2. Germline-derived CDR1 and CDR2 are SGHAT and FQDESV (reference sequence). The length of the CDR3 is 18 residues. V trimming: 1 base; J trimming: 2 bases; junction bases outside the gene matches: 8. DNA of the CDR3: TGTGCCAGCAGCTTAGGACTAGCGGGAGTGGGAACTCAAGAGACCCAGTACTTC. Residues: CASSLGLAGVGTQETQYF.

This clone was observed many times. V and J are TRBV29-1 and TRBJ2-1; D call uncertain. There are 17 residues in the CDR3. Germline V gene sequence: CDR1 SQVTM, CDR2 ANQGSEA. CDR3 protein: CSVFTPSGVGENNEQFF. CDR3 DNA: TGCAGTGTCTTTACTCCGTCGGGTGTAGGTGAAAACAATGAGCAGTTCTTC.

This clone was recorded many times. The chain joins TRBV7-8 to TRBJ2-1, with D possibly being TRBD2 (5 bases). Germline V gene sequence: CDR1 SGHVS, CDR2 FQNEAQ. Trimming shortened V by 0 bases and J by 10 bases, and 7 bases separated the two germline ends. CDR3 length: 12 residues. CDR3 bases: TGTGCCAGCAGCTTAGCTCCTAGCGAGCAGTTCTTC. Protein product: CASSLAPSEQFF.

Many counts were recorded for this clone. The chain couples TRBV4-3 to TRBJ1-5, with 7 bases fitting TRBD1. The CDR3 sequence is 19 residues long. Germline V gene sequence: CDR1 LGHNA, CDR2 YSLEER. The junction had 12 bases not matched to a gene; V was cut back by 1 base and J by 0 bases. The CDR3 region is CASSQGWTGGGYSNQPQHF. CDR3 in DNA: TGCGCCAGCAGCCAAGGTTGGACAGGAGGCGGTTATAGCAATCAGCCCCAGCATTTT.

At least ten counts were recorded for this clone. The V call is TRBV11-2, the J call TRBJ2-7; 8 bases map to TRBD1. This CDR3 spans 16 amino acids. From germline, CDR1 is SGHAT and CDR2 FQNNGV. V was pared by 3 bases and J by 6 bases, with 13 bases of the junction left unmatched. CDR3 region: CASSFRNGQGAFEQYF. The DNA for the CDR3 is TGTGCCAGCAGCTTCAGGAACGGGCAGGGGGCTTTCGAGCAGTACTTC.

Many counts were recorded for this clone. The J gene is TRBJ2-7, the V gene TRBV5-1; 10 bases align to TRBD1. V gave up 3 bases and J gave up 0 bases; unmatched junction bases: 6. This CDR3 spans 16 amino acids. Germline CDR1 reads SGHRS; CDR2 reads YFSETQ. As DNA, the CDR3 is TGCGCCAGCAGCTGGAGGACAGGGGGTGTCTCCTACGAGCAGTACTTC. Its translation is CASSWRTGGVSYEQYF. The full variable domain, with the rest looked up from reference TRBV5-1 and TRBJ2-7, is KAGVTQTPRYLIKTRGQQVTLSCSPISGHRSVSWYQQTPGQGLQFLFEYFSETQRNKGNFPGRFSGRQFSNSRSEMNVSTLELGDSALYLCASSWRTGGVSYEQYFGPGTRLTVT.

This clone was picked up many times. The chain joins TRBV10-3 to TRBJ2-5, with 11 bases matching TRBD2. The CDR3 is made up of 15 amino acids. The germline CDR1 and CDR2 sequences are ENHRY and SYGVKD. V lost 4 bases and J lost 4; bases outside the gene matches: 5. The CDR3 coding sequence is TGTGCCATCAGTGGTACTAGCGGGAGTTCAGAGACCCAGTACTTC. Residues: CAISGTSGSSETQYF.

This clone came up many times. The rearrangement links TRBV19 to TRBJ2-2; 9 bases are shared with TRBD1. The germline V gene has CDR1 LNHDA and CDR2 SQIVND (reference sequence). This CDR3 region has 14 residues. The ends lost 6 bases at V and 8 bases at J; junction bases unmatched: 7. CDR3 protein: CASSRDRDDGELFF. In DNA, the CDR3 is TGTGCCAGTAGCAGGGACAGGGATGATGGGGAGCTGTTTTTT.

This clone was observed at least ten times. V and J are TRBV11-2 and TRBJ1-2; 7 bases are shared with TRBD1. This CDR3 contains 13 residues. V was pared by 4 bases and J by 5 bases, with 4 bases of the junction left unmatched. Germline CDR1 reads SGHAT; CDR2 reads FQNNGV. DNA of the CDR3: TGTGCCAGCAGCTCAGGGGGGCGATATGGCTACACCTTC. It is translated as CASSSGGRYGYTF.

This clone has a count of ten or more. The CDR3 DNA reads as TGCGCCAGCAGCTTGGGAGGGGATAATGAAAAACTGTTTTTT. This encodes CASSLGGDNEKLFF. This chain joins TRBV5-1 and TRBJ1-4, with TRBD1 as a possible D gene (5 bases). The CDR3 extends over 14 amino acids. V lost 0 bases to trimming and J lost 4 bases, with 7 bases between them. CDR1 is SGHRS and CDR2 is YFSETQ in the germline V gene. Full variable domain (missing parts from reference TRBV5-1 and TRBJ1-4): KAGVTQTPRYLIKTRGQQVTLSCSPISGHRSVSWYQQTPGQGLQFLFEYFSETQRNKGNFPGRFSGRQFSNSRSEMNVSTLELGDSALYLCASSLGGDNEKLFFGSGTQLSVL.

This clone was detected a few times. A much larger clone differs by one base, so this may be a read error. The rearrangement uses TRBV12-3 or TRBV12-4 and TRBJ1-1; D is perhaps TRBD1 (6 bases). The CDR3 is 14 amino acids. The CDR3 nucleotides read TGTGCCAGCAGTTTTCAGGGGCTTAACACTCAAGCTTTCTTT. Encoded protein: CASSFQGLNTQAFF.

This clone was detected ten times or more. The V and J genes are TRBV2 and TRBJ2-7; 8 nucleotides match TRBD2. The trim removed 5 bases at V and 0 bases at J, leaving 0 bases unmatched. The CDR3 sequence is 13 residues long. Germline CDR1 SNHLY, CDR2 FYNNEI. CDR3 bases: TGTGCCAGCAGTAGCGGGAGCTCCTACGAGCAGTACTTC. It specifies CASSSGSSYEQYF.

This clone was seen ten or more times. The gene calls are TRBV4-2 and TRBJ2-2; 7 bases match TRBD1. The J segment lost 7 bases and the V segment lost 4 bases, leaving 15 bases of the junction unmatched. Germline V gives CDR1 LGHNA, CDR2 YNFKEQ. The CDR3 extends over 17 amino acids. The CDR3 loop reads CASSLRTARGDSGELFF. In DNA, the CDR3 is TGTGCCAGCAGCCTCCGGACGGCCCGAGGGGACAGCGGGGAGCTGTTTTTT.

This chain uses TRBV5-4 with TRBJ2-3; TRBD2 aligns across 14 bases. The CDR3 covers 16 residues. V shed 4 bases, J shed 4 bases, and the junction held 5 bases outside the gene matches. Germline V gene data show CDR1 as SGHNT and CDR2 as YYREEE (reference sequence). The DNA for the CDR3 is TGTGCCAGCAGCCGGGGACTAGCGGGAGTACCAGATACGCAGTATTTT. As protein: CASSRGLAGVPDTQYF.

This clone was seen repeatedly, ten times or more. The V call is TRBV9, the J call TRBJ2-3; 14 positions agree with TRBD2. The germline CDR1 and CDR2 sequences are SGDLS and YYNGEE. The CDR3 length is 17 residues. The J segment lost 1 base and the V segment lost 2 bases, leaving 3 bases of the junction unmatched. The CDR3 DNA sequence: TGTGCCAGCAGCGTGGGACTAGCGGGAGAGGGCACAGATACGCAGTATTTT. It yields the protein CASSVGLAGEGTDTQYF.

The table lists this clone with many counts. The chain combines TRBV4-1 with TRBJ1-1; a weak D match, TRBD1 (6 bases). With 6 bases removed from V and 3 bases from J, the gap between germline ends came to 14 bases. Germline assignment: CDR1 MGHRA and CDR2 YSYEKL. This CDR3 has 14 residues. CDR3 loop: CASRDNPGDTEAFF. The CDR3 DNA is TGCGCCAGCAGGGACAACCCAGGGGACACTGAAGCTTTCTTT.

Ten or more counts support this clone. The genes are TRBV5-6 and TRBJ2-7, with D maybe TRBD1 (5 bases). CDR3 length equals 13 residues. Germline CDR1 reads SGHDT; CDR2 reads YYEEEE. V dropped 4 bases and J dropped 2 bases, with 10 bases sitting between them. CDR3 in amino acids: CASSPDRAYEQYF. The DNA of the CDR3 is TGTGCCAGCAGCCCAGACAGAGCCTACGAGCAGTACTTC.

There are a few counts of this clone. The chain's CDR3 is CASRDGTSGSSQQYF. The CDR3, as DNA: TGTGCCAGCAGGGACGGGACTAGCGGGAGCAGCCAGCAGTACTTC. V and J are TRBV7-9 and TRBJ2-7, with TRBD2 matching over 14 bases. V was pared by 6 bases and J by 8 bases, with 9 bases of the junction left unmatched. This CDR3 comprises 15 residues. The germline V gene encodes CDR1 SEHNR and CDR2 FQNEAQ (reference sequence). Together with reference TRBV7-9 and TRBJ2-7, the CDR3 gives the full variable domain: DTGVSQNPRHKITKRGQNVTFRCDPISEHNRLYWYRQTLGQGPEFLTYFQNEAQLEKSRLLSDRFSAERPKGSFSTLEIQRTEQGDSAMYLCASRDGTSGSSQQYFGPGTRLTVT.

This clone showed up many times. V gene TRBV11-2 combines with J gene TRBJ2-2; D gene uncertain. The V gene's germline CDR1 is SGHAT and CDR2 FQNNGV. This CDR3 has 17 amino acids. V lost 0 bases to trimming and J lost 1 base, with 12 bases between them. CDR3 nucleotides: TGTGCCAGCAGCTTAGATGTCCCCCACGGGAACACCGGGGAGCTGTTTTTT. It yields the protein CASSLDVPHGNTGELFF.

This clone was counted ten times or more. CDR3 in amino acids: CASSGPPLVRGQETQYF. Here the CDR3 DNA reads TGTGCCAGCAGCGGACCCCCCCTCGTGCGGGGCCAAGAGACCCAGTACTTC. The V call is TRBV7-2, the J call TRBJ2-5; the D gene is possibly TRBD2 (6 bases). V lost 5 bases, J lost 1 base, and 20 bases lay in between. CDR1 SGHTA and CDR2 FQGNSA come from the germline V gene. The CDR3 has 17 residues. Full variable domain (rest looked up from reference TRBV7-2 and TRBJ2-5): GAGVSQSPSNKVTEKGKDVELRCDPISGHTALYWYRQSLGQGLEFLIYFQGNSAPDKSGLPSDRFSAERTGGSVSTLTIQRTQQEDSAVYLCASSGPPLVRGQETQYFGPGTRLLVL.

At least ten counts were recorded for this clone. For the CDR3, the DNA is TGCGCCAGCAGCTCCGGCAGTCCGGGGGGAAACACCATATATTTT. Amino acid sequence: CASSSGSPGGNTIYF. This sequence joins TRBV5-1 and TRBJ1-3; no firm D call. The germline V gene encodes CDR1 SGHRS and CDR2 YFSETQ. The V gene lost 3 bases and the J gene lost 4 bases, with 14 bases spanning the gap. The CDR3 runs to 15 residues. Combining the CDR3 with reference TRBV5-1 and TRBJ1-3 gives the whole variable domain KAGVTQTPRYLIKTRGQQVTLSCSPISGHRSVSWYQQTPGQGLQFLFEYFSETQRNKGNFPGRFSGRQFSNSRSEMNVSTLELGDSALYLCASSSGSPGGNTIYFGEGSWLTVV.

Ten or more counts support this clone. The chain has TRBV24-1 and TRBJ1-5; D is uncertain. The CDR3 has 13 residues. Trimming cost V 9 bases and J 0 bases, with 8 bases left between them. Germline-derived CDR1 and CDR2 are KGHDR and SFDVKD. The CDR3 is CATLGDSNQPQHF. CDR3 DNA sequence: TGTGCCACCCTCGGGGATAGCAATCAGCCCCAGCATTTT.

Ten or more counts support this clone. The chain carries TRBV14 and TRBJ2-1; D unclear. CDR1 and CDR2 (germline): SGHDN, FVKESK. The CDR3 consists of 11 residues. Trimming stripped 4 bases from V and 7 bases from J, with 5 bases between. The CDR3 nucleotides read TGTGCCAGCAGCCCAGGAAATGAGCAGTTCTTC. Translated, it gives CASSPGNEQFF.

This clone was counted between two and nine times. The CDR3 reads CASSPGQGKNIQYF. CDR3 nucleotide sequence: TGTGCCAGCAGCCCTGGCCAGGGCAAAAACATTCAGTACTTC. The chain has TRBV11-2 and TRBJ2-4; TRBD1 is a possible D gene (5 bases). Germline lookup yields CDR1 SGHAT and CDR2 FQNNGV. The CDR3 is 14 residues long. V was shortened by 5 bases and J by 3 bases, with 11 bases between the two germline ends.

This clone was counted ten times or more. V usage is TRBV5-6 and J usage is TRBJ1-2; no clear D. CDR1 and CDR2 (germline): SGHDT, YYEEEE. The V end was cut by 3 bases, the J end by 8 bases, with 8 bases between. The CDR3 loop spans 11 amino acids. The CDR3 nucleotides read TGTGCCAGCAGCTACCTACGGGGCTACACCTTC. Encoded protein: CASSYLRGYTF. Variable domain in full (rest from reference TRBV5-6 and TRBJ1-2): DAGVTQSPTHLIKTRGQQVTLRCSPKSGHDTVSWYQQALGQGPQFIFQYYEEEERQRGNFPDRFSGHQFPNYSSELNVNALLLGDSALYLCASSYLRGYTFGSGTRLTVV.

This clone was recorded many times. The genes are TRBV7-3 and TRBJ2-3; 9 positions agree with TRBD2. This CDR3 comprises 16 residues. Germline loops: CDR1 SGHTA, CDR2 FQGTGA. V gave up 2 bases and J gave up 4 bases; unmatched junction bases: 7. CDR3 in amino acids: CASSLDSGRGADTQYF. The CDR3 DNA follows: TGTGCCAGCAGCTTAGATAGCGGGAGAGGTGCAGATACGCAGTATTTT.